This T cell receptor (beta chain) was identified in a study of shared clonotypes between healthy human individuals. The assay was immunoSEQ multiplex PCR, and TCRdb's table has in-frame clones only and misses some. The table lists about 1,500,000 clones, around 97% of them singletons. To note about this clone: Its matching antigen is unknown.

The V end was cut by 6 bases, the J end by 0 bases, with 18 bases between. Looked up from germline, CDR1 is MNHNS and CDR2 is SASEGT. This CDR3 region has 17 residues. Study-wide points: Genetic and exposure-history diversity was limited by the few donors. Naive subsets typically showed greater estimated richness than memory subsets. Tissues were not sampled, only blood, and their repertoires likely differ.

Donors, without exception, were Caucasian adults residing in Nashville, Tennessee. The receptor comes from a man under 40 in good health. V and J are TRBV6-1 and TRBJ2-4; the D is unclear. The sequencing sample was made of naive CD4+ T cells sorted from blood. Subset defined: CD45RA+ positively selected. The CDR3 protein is CASRERLGSLAKNIQYF. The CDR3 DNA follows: TGTGCCAGCAGGGAAAGGTTGGGGTCCCTAGCCAAAAACATTCAGTACTTC.